The clone carrying this T cell receptor beta chain was recorded once. Reverse transcription of about 0.5 to 1 ug RNA was performed with random hexamers. MiXCR, run by TCRdb on the immunoSEQ multiplex PCR reads, gives a single entry per CDR3 protein. Of approximately 150,000 distinct CDR3 sequences listed, approximately 93% are singletons. The CDR3 has 15 amino acids. Germline CDR1 and CDR2: LGHDT and YNNKEL (reference sequence). Trimming cost V 1 base and J 2 bases, with 9 bases left between them. The entry originates in a study of CD8 T cells in Susac syndrome. The specimen sequenced was CD4+ T cells from PBMCs. V and J are TRBV3-1 and TRBJ1-3; TRBD1 is a possible D gene (6 bases). The sequence derives from a human donor with multiple sclerosis. The CDR3 DNA is TGTGCCAGCAGCCAAGGAGGGGGAACTGGAAACACCATATATTTT. Translation: CASSQGGGTGNTIYF.